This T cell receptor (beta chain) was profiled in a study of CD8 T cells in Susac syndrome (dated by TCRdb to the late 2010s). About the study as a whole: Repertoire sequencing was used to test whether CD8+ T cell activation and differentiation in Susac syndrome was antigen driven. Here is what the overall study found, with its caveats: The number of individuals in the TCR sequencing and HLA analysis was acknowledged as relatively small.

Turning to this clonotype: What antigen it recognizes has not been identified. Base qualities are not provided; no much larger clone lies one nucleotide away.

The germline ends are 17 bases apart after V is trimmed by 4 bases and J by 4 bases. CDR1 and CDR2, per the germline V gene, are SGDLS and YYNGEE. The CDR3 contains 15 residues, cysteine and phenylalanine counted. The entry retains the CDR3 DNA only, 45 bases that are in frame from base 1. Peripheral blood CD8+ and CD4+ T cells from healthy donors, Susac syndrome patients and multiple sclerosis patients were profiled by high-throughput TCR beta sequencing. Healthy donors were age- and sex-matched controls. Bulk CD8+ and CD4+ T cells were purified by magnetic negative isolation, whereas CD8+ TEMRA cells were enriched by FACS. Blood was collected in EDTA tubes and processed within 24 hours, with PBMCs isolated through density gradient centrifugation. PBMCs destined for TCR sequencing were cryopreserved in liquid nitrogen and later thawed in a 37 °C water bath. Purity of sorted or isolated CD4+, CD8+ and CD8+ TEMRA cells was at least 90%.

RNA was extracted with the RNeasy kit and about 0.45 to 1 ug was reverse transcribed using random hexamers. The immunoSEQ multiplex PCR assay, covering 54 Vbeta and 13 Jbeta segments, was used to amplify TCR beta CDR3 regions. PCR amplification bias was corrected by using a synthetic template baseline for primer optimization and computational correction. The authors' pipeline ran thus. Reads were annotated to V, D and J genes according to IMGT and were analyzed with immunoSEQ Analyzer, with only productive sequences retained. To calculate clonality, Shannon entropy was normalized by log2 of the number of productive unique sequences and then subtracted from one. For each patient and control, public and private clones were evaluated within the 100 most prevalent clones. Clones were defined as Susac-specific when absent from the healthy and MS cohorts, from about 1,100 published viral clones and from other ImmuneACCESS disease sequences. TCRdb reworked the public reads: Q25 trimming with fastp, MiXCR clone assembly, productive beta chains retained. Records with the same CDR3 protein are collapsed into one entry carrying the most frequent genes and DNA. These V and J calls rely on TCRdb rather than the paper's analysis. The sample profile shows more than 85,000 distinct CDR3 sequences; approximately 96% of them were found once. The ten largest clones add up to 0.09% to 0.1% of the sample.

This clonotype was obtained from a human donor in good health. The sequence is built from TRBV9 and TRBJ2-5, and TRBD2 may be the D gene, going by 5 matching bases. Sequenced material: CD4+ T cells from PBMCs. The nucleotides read TGTGCCAGCAGCCAAAACGAGGGTTCGGGAGAGACCCAGTACTTC. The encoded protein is CASSQNEGSGETQYF.